This paragraph covers one T cell receptor beta chain sequence. The CDR3 loop spans 17 amino acids. V dropped 6 bases and J dropped 8; count of bases not matched to a gene: 19. Germline V CDR1 and CDR2: SEHNR, FQNEAQ (reference sequence). This sample is part of a study of blood T cell repertoires in COVID-19. About the study: COVID-19 samples collected from the United States, Italy and Spain covered acute and convalescent phases.

Assay used: immunoSEQ multiplex PCR; TCRdb lists only in-frame clones, some missing. The profile covers 200,000 to 300,000 clones, with approximately 85% appearing a single time and under 5% taken by the ten largest. The V call is TRBV7-9, the J call TRBJ1-3; 7 bases match TRBD1. The sequenced material came from peripheral blood. The receptor's source is a man aged 50-60 years with acute or convalescent COVID-19. As DNA, the CDR3 is TGTGCCAGCAGTCGACTTTTCCAGGGGGATAAGAGTCACACCATATATTTT. Its translation: CASSRLFQGDKSHTIYF.